The 30 T cell receptor beta chains below come from one sample, sequenced in a study of blood T cell repertoires in COVID-19. This table comes from immunoSEQ multiplex PCR, and its TCRdb copy is limited to in-frame clones, with some not included. The sample includes roughly 250,000 clones, 75% to 90% of them seen just once. The source material was peripheral blood. Receptors were obtained from a man aged 25 to 40 with acute or convalescent COVID-19.

The CDR3 region has the DNA TGTGCCAGCAGCTTCGGGGTCGGGGAGCTGTTTTTT. Protein sequence: CASSFGVGELFF. V is TRBV11-3 and J is TRBJ2-2, with D possibly TRBD2 on 5 matching bases. The CDR3 sequence is 12 residues long. Germline loops: CDR1 SGHNT, CDR2 YENEEA. Trimming shortened V by 3 bases and J by 7 bases, and 6 bases separated the two germline ends.

The chain joins TRBV28 to TRBJ2-2; no clear D. CDR1 MDHEN and CDR2 SYDVKM come from the germline V gene. There are 15 residues in the CDR3. Trimming left V 6 bases short and J 3 bases short, with 14 bases between. Here the CDR3 DNA reads TGTGCCAGCAGCTCATGGGCAGTATACACCGGGGAGCTGTTTTTT. It encodes CASSSWAVYTGELFF.

The chain recombines TRBV27 with TRBJ2-7, with D hard to call. CDR1 and CDR2 (germline): MNHEY, SMNVEV (reference sequence). The CDR3 loop spans 11 amino acids. Trimming pared 5 bases from V and 3 bases from J, leaving 5 bases between. CDR3: CASSHYYEQYF. The CDR3 DNA reads TGTGCCAGCAGTCACTACTACGAGCAGTACTTC.

In its sample, this clone was seen once. The chain has TRBV5-1 and TRBJ1-1, with D uncertain. The CDR3 is made up of 15 amino acids. CDR1 is SGHRS and CDR2 is YFSETQ in the germline V gene. The germline V and J ends were trimmed by 6 bases and 4 bases, with 19 bases remaining between them. CDR3 bases: TGCGCCAGCACCCTTGACGGCGGCGGTGTCACTGAAGCTTTCTTT. Translating it yields CASTLDGGGVTEAFF. The complete variable domain, with remaining parts taken from reference TRBV5-1 and TRBJ1-1, reads KAGVTQTPRYLIKTRGQQVTLSCSPISGHRSVSWYQQTPGQGLQFLFEYFSETQRNKGNFPGRFSGRQFSNSRSEMNVSTLELGDSALYLCASTLDGGGVTEAFFGQGTRLTVV.

This clone has a single count. V and J are TRBV28 and TRBJ2-7; 11 bases are a match to TRBD2. CDR1 is MDHEN, CDR2 SYDVKM, per germline. CDR3 length: 14 amino acids. The trim removed 6 bases at V and 4 bases at J, leaving 5 bases unmatched. The CDR3 here is CASSYSGREYEQYF. The CDR3 bases are TGTGCCAGCAGCTATAGCGGGAGGGAATACGAGCAGTACTTC.

This clone was observed a single time. J is TRBJ1-5 and V is TRBV3-1 (or the pseudogene TRBV3-2); D unclear. The CDR3 is 14 residues long. Germline CDR1 reads LGHDT; CDR2 reads YNNKEL (reference sequence). Trimming took off 1 base at V and 3 bases at J, with 7 bases between the two ends. The DNA for the CDR3 is TGTGCCAGCAGCCAAGGGCTGAACAATCAGCCCCAGCATTTT. Translated, it gives CASSQGLNNQPQHF.

The genes are TRBV5-1 and TRBJ1-2, with D tentatively TRBD1 (6 bases). CDR1 is SGHRS, CDR2 YFSETQ, per germline. Deletions cut 0 bases from V and 8 bases from J, with 20 bases between. The CDR3 spans 16 residues. CDR3 coding DNA: TGCGCCAGCAGCTTGGGCAGGGGATCGGTAGTTGAGGGCTACACCTTC. Translation: CASSLGRGSVVEGYTF. Drawing the rest from reference TRBV5-1 and TRBJ1-2, the complete variable domain is KAGVTQTPRYLIKTRGQQVTLSCSPISGHRSVSWYQQTPGQGLQFLFEYFSETQRNKGNFPGRFSGRQFSNSRSEMNVSTLELGDSALYLCASSLGRGSVVEGYTFGSGTRLTVV.

V usage is TRBV7-8 and J usage is TRBJ2-7; possibly TRBD2 for D (5 bases). The CDR3 has 14 residues. V was shortened by 2 bases and J by 7 bases, with 15 bases between the two germline ends. Per the germline V gene, CDR1 is SGHVS and CDR2 is FQNEAQ. CDR3 coding DNA: TGTGCCAGCAGCTTACTCGGGGTCTGGAGGGAGCAGTACTTC. Translated: CASSLLGVWREQYF.

The V gene is TRBV6-5, the J gene TRBJ2-3, with TRBD1 matching 7 bases. Trimming removed 5 bases from V and 0 bases from J; junction bases left unmatched: 5. This CDR3 contains 15 residues. Germline CDR1 MNHEY, CDR2 SVGAGI. The CDR3 spells CASSHRGWSTDTQYF. The CDR3 DNA sequence: TGTGCCAGCAGTCACAGGGGTTGGAGCACAGATACGCAGTATTTT.

DNA of the CDR3: TGTGCCAGCATCCAACGAGGGGGGGCAGTTGAGACCCAGTACTTC. Encoded protein: CASIQRGGAVETQYF. This chain connects TRBV9 to TRBJ2-5; possibly TRBD2 for D (7 bases). CDR3 length: 15 residues. V shed 6 bases and J shed 5 bases, with 20 bases lying between them. The V gene's germline CDR1 is SGDLS and CDR2 YYNGEE.

The V call is TRBV6-5, the J call TRBJ2-1; 7 positions match TRBD2. This CDR3 comprises 15 residues. After removal of 7 bases from V and 0 bases from J, the junction contained 6 bases not matched to a gene. Germline V gives CDR1 MNHEY, CDR2 SVGAGI. CDR3 coding DNA: TGTGCCAGCACCCTAGCGGCGAGCTCCTACAATGAGCAGTTCTTC. Its translation is CASTLAASSYNEQFF.

The chain carries TRBV27 and TRBJ1-2; 8 bases line up with TRBD1. J lost 4 bases, V lost 6 bases, and 10 bases had no gene match. This CDR3 is 15 amino acids long. From germline, CDR1 is MNHEY and CDR2 SMNVEV (reference sequence). In DNA, the CDR3 is TGTGCCAGCAGGGCAGGGGGCGAAATCTCCTATGGCTACACCTTC. Translating it yields CASRAGGEISYGYTF.

The chain uses TRBV28 and TRBJ1-1; 7 bases align to TRBD1. The CDR3 spans 12 residues. Unmatched junction bases numbered 4, after V lost 7 bases and J lost 5 bases. CDR1 and CDR2 from the germline V gene are MDHEN and SYDVKM. CDR3 protein: CASNDRVTEAFF. Written as DNA, the CDR3 is TGTGCCAGCAACGACAGGGTAACTGAAGCTTTCTTT.

This sequence joins TRBV3-1 (or the pseudogene TRBV3-2) and TRBJ1-6, with 7 bases matching TRBD1. The CDR3 totals 15 residues. Germline V gene sequence: CDR1 LGHDT, CDR2 YNNKEL (reference sequence). The J segment lost 13 bases and the V segment lost 6 bases, leaving 15 bases of the junction unmatched. The CDR3 is CASRHFRDRPSPLHF. CDR3 coding DNA: TGTGCCAGCAGACACTTCCGGGACAGACCATCGCCCCTCCACTTT.

This chain uses TRBV6-5 with TRBJ2-1; 7 bases map to TRBD1. The CDR3 spans 15 residues. Trimming removed 6 bases from V and 0 bases from J; junction bases left unmatched: 5. Germline lookup yields CDR1 MNHEY and CDR2 SVGAGI. CDR3 in amino acids: CASRMGQPSYNEQFF. Written as DNA, the CDR3 is TGTGCCAGCAGGATGGGACAGCCCTCCTACAATGAGCAGTTCTTC.

The gene calls are TRBV18 and TRBJ1-4, with a tentative D call TRBD1 (5 bases). The V gene's germline CDR1 is KGHSH and CDR2 LQKENI. There are 15 residues in the CDR3. V lost 0 bases and J 4 bases, leaving 9 bases between the germline ends. The CDR3 loop reads CASSPPGGHNEKLFF. In DNA form, the CDR3 reads TGTGCCAGCTCACCACCGGGCGGACATAATGAAAAACTGTTTTTT. The complete variable domain, with remaining parts taken from reference TRBV18 and TRBJ1-4, reads NAGVMQNPRHLVRRRGQEARLRCSPMKGHSHVYWYRQLPEEGLKFMVYLQKENIIDESGMPKERFSAEFPKEGPSILRIQQVVRGDSAAYFCASSPPGGHNEKLFFGSGTQLSVL.

The chain couples TRBV3-1 (or the pseudogene TRBV3-2) to TRBJ2-3; 10 bases line up with TRBD2. The CDR3 has 15 amino acids. CDR1 is LGHDT and CDR2 is YNNKEL in the germline V gene (reference sequence). Germline trimming cut 2 bases from V and 4 bases from J; bases unmatched to any gene: 3. The CDR3 region is CASSQMGTSADTQYF. For the CDR3, the DNA is TGTGCCAGCAGCCAAATGGGGACTAGCGCAGATACGCAGTATTTT.

This chain connects TRBV2 to TRBJ1-2, with TRBD1 matching over 9 bases. Per germline, CDR1 SNHLY and CDR2 FYNNEI. The CDR3 covers 14 residues. V was clipped by 5 bases and J by 8 bases; unmatched bases: 9. CDR3 loop: CASSYNPDRGGYTF. CDR3 in DNA: TGTGCCAGCAGTTACAACCCGGACAGGGGCGGCTACACCTTC.

This clone was observed a single time. The chain joins TRBV19 to TRBJ2-3, with 8 positions matching TRBD2. The CDR3 has 13 residues. V lost 9 bases to trimming and J lost 6 bases; unmatched junction nucleotides: 8. Germline V lookup: CDR1 LNHDA, CDR2 SQIVND (reference sequence). The CDR3 loop is CASRGGPGDTQYF. The CDR3 coding sequence is TGTGCCAGCCGGGGGGGGCCAGGGGATACGCAGTATTTT.

V usage is TRBV29-1 and J usage is TRBJ2-1, with TRBD1 matching 8 bases. Per germline, CDR1 SQVTM and CDR2 ANQGSEA. V gave up 4 bases and J gave up 9 bases; unmatched junction bases: 5. CDR3 length equals 12 residues. Written as DNA, the CDR3 is TGCAGCGTTGTCAGGGGGCACAGTGAGCAGTTCTTC. It is translated as CSVVRGHSEQFF.

V gene TRBV29-1 combines with J gene TRBJ1-1, with D perhaps matching TRBD1 (6 bases). The germline gives CDR1 SQVTM, CDR2 ANQGSEA. This CDR3 comprises 14 residues. Between the trimmed V and J ends, which lost 2 bases and 6 bases, there was a span of 16 bases. The CDR3 DNA reads TGCAGCGTTGAACTAGGGGGTGGTTTGGCTGAAGCTTTCTTT. Translation: CSVELGGGLAEAFF.

This clone was detected many times. The V call is TRBV4-1, the J call TRBJ2-1, with a tentative D call TRBD2 (5 bases). CDR3 length: 18 residues. V lost 0 bases, J lost 4 bases, and 19 bases lay in between. Looked up from germline, CDR1 is MGHRA and CDR2 is YSYEKL. The CDR3 DNA is TGCGCCAGCAGCCAAGACGGGATTCAGGACGAACTTTACAATGAGCAGTTCTTC. Its translation: CASSQDGIQDELYNEQFF.

V gene TRBV5-1 combines with J gene TRBJ1-5; TRBD1 agrees at 9 bases. Germline values: CDR1 SGHRS, CDR2 YFSETQ. The ends lost 4 bases at V and 7 bases at J; junction bases unmatched: 6. The CDR3 spans 14 residues. The CDR3 region has the DNA TGCGCCAGCAGCCCGGACAGGGGCGGACAGCCCCAGCATTTT. Protein product: CASSPDRGGQPQHF.

The chain carries TRBV12-5 and TRBJ1-3, with 11 positions matching TRBD1. J was trimmed by 0 bases and V by 0 bases; bases with no gene match: 13. Looked up from germline, CDR1 is LGHNT and CDR2 is FRNRAP. CDR3 size: 21 residues. In DNA form, the CDR3 reads TGTGCTAGTGGTTTGGTACCGGGACAGGGGGGCGCGCGGCTCTCTGGAAACACCATATATTTT. Residues: CASGLVPGQGGARLSGNTIYF.

This chain uses TRBV7-9 with TRBJ1-2; D is perhaps TRBD1 (6 bases). V lost 5 bases, J lost 3 bases, and 16 bases lay in between. The CDR3 covers 15 residues. Germline loops: CDR1 SEHNR, CDR2 FQNEAQ (reference sequence). CDR3 residues: CASSGSGWGHYGYTF. For the CDR3, the DNA is TGTGCCAGCAGCGGATCAGGGTGGGGGCACTATGGCTACACCTTC. Together with reference TRBV7-9 and TRBJ1-2, the CDR3 gives the full variable domain: DTGVSQNPRHKITKRGQNVTFRCDPISEHNRLYWYRQTLGQGPEFLTYFQNEAQLEKSRLLSDRFSAERPKGSFSTLEIQRTEQGDSAMYLCASSGSGWGHYGYTFGSGTRLTVV.

The chain has TRBV16 and TRBJ1-2; D is unresolved. Trimming shortened V by 0 bases and J by 4 bases, and 15 bases separated the two germline ends. The CDR3 totals 16 residues. CDR1 and CDR2 (germline): KGHSY, FQNENV. The CDR3 loop reads CASSQSSLGSFYGYTF. In DNA, the CDR3 is TGTGCCAGCAGCCAATCTTCGCTAGGGAGTTTCTATGGCTACACCTTC.

V usage is TRBV7-9 and J usage is TRBJ2-5, with unresolved D. The CDR3 loop spans 16 amino acids. CDR1 and CDR2 (germline): SEHNR, FQNEAQ (reference sequence). With 5 bases removed from V and 2 bases from J, the gap between germline ends came to 18 bases. The CDR3 nucleotides read TGTGCCAGCAGCCCGGCCCGGCGCGGCCCTCAAGAGACCCAGTACTTC. Protein sequence: CASSPARRGPQETQYF.

V gene TRBV7-9 combines with J gene TRBJ1-4, with D perhaps matching TRBD1 (6 bases). This CDR3 has 13 residues. Germline V gene sequence: CDR1 SEHNR, CDR2 FQNEAQ (reference sequence). V gave up 0 bases and J gave up 15 bases, with 14 bases separating them. Here the CDR3 reads CASSLASGRGMFF. CDR3 coding DNA: TGTGCCAGCAGCTTAGCATCGGGCAGGGGAATGTTTTTT.

The J gene is TRBJ1-6, the V gene TRBV7-8, with a weak D call TRBD1 (5 bases). V lost 2 bases and J 7 bases, leaving 9 bases between the germline ends. The CDR3 runs 14 residues. Germline lookup yields CDR1 SGHVS and CDR2 FQNEAQ. The CDR3: CASSLRQQNSPLHF. In DNA form, the CDR3 reads TGTGCCAGCAGCTTACGACAGCAAAATTCACCCCTCCACTTT.

V gene TRBV6-1 combines with J gene TRBJ1-5, with D unresolved. Deletions cut 7 bases from V and 1 base from J, with 8 bases between. There are 13 residues in the CDR3. Looked up from germline, CDR1 is MNHNS and CDR2 is SASEGT. The DNA of the CDR3 is TGTGCCAGCATGGGAGGGAGCAATCAGCCCCAGCATTTT. Its translation: CASMGGSNQPQHF.